These 5 T cell receptor beta chains were sequenced from one sample in a study of blood T cell repertoires in COVID-19. TCRdb keeps only in-frame clones here, not all; method: immunoSEQ multiplex PCR. The sample records tens of thousands of clones, around 93% being singletons. Material: peripheral blood. The receptors derive from a man between 45 and 60 years old with acute or convalescent COVID-19.

This clone has a single count. The V and J genes are TRBV5-6 and TRBJ1-1; 8 positions match TRBD1. The CDR3 runs to 14 residues. Trimming took 4 bases from V and 0 from J; bases not matched to a gene: 2. Germline assignment: CDR1 SGHDT and CDR2 YYEEEE. DNA for the CDR3: TGTGCCAGCAGCCAGGACAGGGTGAACACTGAAGCTTTCTTT. This codes for CASSQDRVNTEAFF.

In DNA form, the CDR3 reads TGTGCCAGCAGCCAAGGGGCAGCTCGCTATGGCTACACCTTC. Protein: CASSQGAARYGYTF. The chain carries TRBV3-1 (or the pseudogene TRBV3-2) and TRBJ1-2; D is ambiguous. V was cut by 1 base and J by 4 bases, with 10 bases left in between. This CDR3 has 14 residues. Germline CDR1 reads LGHDT; CDR2 reads YNNKEL (reference sequence).

The chain links TRBV7-9 to TRBJ2-5; TRBD1 aligns across 10 bases. V lost 8 bases to trimming and J lost 11 bases; unmatched junction nucleotides: 14. The CDR3 spans 14 residues. The germline V gene has CDR1 SEHNR and CDR2 FQNEAQ (reference sequence). The CDR3 sequence: CASAAETGGRNQYF. CDR3 nucleotides: TGTGCCAGCGCTGCTGAGACAGGGGGCCGGAATCAGTACTTC.

This clone appeared a single time. This chain uses TRBV5-1 with TRBJ2-2; 13 nucleotides align to TRBD2. The germline V gene encodes CDR1 SGHRS and CDR2 YFSETQ. V was pared by 6 bases and J by 6 bases, with 5 bases of the junction left unmatched. The CDR3 is 15 residues long. The CDR3 DNA reads as TGCGCCAGCACCGAGACTAGCGGGGGGCCCGGGGAGCTGTTTTTT. This translates into CASTETSGGPGELFF.

This chain links TRBV10-2 with TRBJ2-1; 11 positions agree with TRBD2. J gave up 12 bases and V 0 bases, and 10 bases lay outside the gene matches. The germline CDR1 and CDR2 sequences are WSHSY and SAAADI. The CDR3 is 16 residues long. The CDR3 sequence: CASSESSGLADYGQFF. The DNA of the CDR3 is TGCGCCAGCAGTGAGTCCTCGGGACTAGCGGACTACGGGCAGTTCTTC.